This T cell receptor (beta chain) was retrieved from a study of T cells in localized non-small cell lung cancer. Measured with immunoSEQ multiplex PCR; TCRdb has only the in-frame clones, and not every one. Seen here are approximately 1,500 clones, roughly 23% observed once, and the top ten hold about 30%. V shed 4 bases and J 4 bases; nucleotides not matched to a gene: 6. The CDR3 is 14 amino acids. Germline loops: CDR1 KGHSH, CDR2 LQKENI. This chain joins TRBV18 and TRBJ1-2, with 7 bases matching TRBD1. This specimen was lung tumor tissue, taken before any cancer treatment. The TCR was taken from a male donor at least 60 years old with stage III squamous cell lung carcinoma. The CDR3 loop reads CASSRDRTFYGYTF. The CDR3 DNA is TGTGCCAGCTCACGGGACAGAACCTTCTATGGCTACACCTTC.